These 26 T cell receptor beta chains were all obtained from the same sample, sequenced in a study of TIL therapy for anti-PD-1-resistant metastatic lung cancer. The libraries were made with immunoSEQ v3. Produced via immunoSEQ multiplex PCR; TCRdb's table is partial and in-frame only. The sample gives about 59,000 clones, 70% to 75% of which show up once; around 1.9% is in the top ten. The sample's time point: pre-treatment sample, taken before nivolumab and TIL therapy. The input for sequencing was blood, taken at baseline. These receptors were collected from a person aged 25 to 80 with non-small cell lung cancer.

V and J are TRBV5-4 and TRBJ2-1; 16 bases match TRBD2. The CDR3 sequence is 17 residues long. The trim removed 3 bases at V and 4 bases at J, leaving 4 bases unmatched. From germline, CDR1 is SGHNT and CDR2 YYREEE (reference sequence). The CDR3 is CASSSGLAGGRYNEQFF. The CDR3, as DNA: TGTGCCAGCAGCTCGGGACTAGCGGGGGGGCGGTACAATGAGCAGTTCTTC.

The chain combines TRBV4-3 with TRBJ1-2; D gene uncertain. The CDR3 length is 17 residues. The germline V and J ends were trimmed by 0 bases and 2 bases, with 16 bases remaining between them. Germline V gives CDR1 LGHNA, CDR2 YSLEER. Written as DNA, the CDR3 is TGCGCCAGCAGCCAAGAGCAGCGAAGATTTGGCAACTATGGCTACACCTTC. Amino acids: CASSQEQRRFGNYGYTF.

The chain recombines TRBV19 with TRBJ2-5, with a possible D match to TRBD1 (6 bases). The V end was cut by 3 bases, the J end by 2 bases, with 13 bases between. This CDR3 comprises 15 residues. Germline loops: CDR1 LNHDA, CDR2 SQIVND (reference sequence). The CDR3: CASSIPGHQQETQYF. As DNA, the CDR3 is TGTGCCAGTAGTATTCCGGGACACCAACAAGAGACCCAGTACTTC.

The V and J genes are TRBV4-1 and TRBJ1-5, with D possibly being TRBD1 (5 bases). The CDR3 totals 18 residues. The V gene's germline CDR1 is MGHRA and CDR2 YSYEKL. The germline V and J ends were trimmed by 1 base and 0 bases, with 16 bases remaining between them. The CDR3 region has the DNA TGCGCCAGCAGCCAAGTACCGGTGACAGATTATAGCAATCAGCCCCAGCATTTT. Protein sequence: CASSQVPVTDYSNQPQHF.

This chain uses TRBV5-4 with TRBJ1-1; 7 bases are a match to TRBD1. Germline lookup yields CDR1 SGHNT and CDR2 YYREEE (reference sequence). The CDR3 totals 15 residues. With V trimmed by 2 bases and J by 3 bases, 7 bases remained unmatched. The CDR3 sequence: CASSFTQGTHTEAFF. CDR3 DNA: TGTGCCAGCAGCTTTACACAGGGGACCCACACTGAAGCTTTCTTT.

This clone was found a few times. The V gene is TRBV6-1, the J gene TRBJ1-2, with D possibly being TRBD1 (5 bases). The germline V gene encodes CDR1 MNHNS and CDR2 SASEGT. The CDR3 has 10 amino acids. Trimming shortened V by 8 bases and J by 8 bases, and 9 bases separated the two germline ends. The CDR3 nucleotides are TGTGCCAGCGTCAAGGGGGGCTACACCTTC. It translates to CASVKGGYTF.

The chain joins TRBV6-6 to TRBJ2-7, with a tentative D call TRBD2 (6 bases). The CDR3 extends over 14 amino acids. CDR1 is MNHNY and CDR2 is SVGAGI in the germline V gene (reference sequence). V dropped 4 bases and J dropped 5 bases, with 15 bases sitting between them. The DNA of the CDR3 is TGTGCCAGCAGTTCCGCCGGGACTGAGGACGAGCAGTACTTC. Residues: CASSSAGTEDEQYF.

This clone has just a few counts. The V gene is TRBV7-2, the J gene TRBJ2-7, with TRBD2 matching 8 bases. This CDR3 comprises 15 residues. Losses at the gene ends were 1 base for V and 4 bases for J; bases not matched to a gene: 6. Germline values: CDR1 SGHTA, CDR2 FQGNSA. The DNA of the CDR3 is TGTGCCAGCAGCTTAGGGGTAGCGGGGTGGTACGAGCAGTACTTC. As protein: CASSLGVAGWYEQYF.

Here the CDR3 DNA reads TGTGCCAGCAGTCGGCCCGGACTAGCGACCGGGGAGCTGTTTTTT. Translated, it gives CASSRPGLATGELFF. The chain joins TRBV5-6 to TRBJ2-2; 9 bases are a match to TRBD2. Germline V gene lookup returns CDR1 SGHDT and CDR2 YYEEEE. The V segment lost 5 bases and the J segment 5 bases; nucleotides outside the gene matches: 7. The CDR3 is made up of 15 amino acids.

J is TRBJ2-3 and V is TRBV5-1; the D is unclear. CDR3 length: 16 residues. Trimming took 5 bases from V and 2 from J, leaving 18 bases between them. The germline CDR1 and CDR2 sequences are SGHRS and YFSETQ. The CDR3 reads CASRLQTAIPTDTQYF. Here the CDR3 DNA reads TGCGCCAGCAGGCTCCAGACGGCAATCCCCACAGATACGCAGTATTTT. The full variable domain, rest sourced from reference TRBV5-1 and TRBJ2-3, is KAGVTQTPRYLIKTRGQQVTLSCSPISGHRSVSWYQQTPGQGLQFLFEYFSETQRNKGNFPGRFSGRQFSNSRSEMNVSTLELGDSALYLCASRLQTAIPTDTQYFGPGTRLTVL.

V and J are TRBV15 and TRBJ2-7; D is unclear. This CDR3 region has 13 residues. The germline V and J ends were trimmed by 0 bases and 0 bases, with 3 bases remaining between them. Germline V CDR1 and CDR2: LNHNV, YYDKDF (reference sequence). Here the CDR3 DNA reads TGTGCCACCAGCAGAGACCGCTCCTACGAGCAGTACTTC. This codes for CATSRDRSYEQYF.

The chain joins TRBV5-6 to TRBJ2-3, with 11 positions matching TRBD1. J lost 4 bases, V lost 2 bases, and 6 bases had no gene match. Germline loops: CDR1 SGHDT, CDR2 YYEEEE. This CDR3 is 16 amino acids long. The CDR3 coding sequence is TGTGCCAGCAGCTTCACCGGGACAGGGGGGGCAGATACGCAGTATTTT. This codes for CASSFTGTGGADTQYF.

The rearrangement uses TRBV27 and TRBJ1-4; TRBD1 might be the D (5 bases). Trimming shortened V by 7 bases and J by 4 bases, and 10 bases separated the two germline ends. The CDR3 has 13 amino acids. Germline CDR1 is MNHEY and CDR2 is SMNVEV (reference sequence). In nucleotides, the CDR3 is TGTGCCAGCAAAGCCAGGGTTAATGAAAAACTGTTTTTT. Translating gives CASKARVNEKLFF.

This chain uses TRBV19 with TRBJ2-2; 10 bases map to TRBD1. After removal of 6 bases from V and 5 bases from J, the junction contained 9 bases not matched to a gene. Germline CDR1 reads LNHDA; CDR2 reads SQIVND (reference sequence). The CDR3 length is 16 residues. The CDR3 loop is CASRGQGFQFTGELFF. CDR3 in DNA: TGTGCCAGTAGGGGACAGGGGTTCCAATTTACCGGGGAGCTGTTTTTT.

The J gene is TRBJ2-7, the V gene TRBV28; 8 bases fit TRBD2. V was pared by 7 bases and J by 2 bases, with 7 bases of the junction left unmatched. This CDR3 has 14 amino acids. Germline V gene data show CDR1 as MDHEN and CDR2 as SYDVKM. CDR3 region: CASIIGGATYEQYF. CDR3 sequence (DNA): TGTGCCAGCATCATCGGGGGGGCAACCTACGAGCAGTACTTC.

The chain recombines TRBV5-4 with TRBJ2-1; 7 bases are shared with TRBD1. The CDR3 is made up of 14 amino acids. Germline V gene lookup returns CDR1 SGHNT and CDR2 YYREEE (reference sequence). Unmatched junction bases numbered 8, after V lost 3 bases and J lost 8 bases. Here the CDR3 reads CASSSTGYLHEQFF. The CDR3, as DNA: TGTGCCAGCAGCTCGACAGGGTACCTACATGAGCAGTTCTTC.

This clone was seen more than once but under ten times. This chain links TRBV6-1 with TRBJ2-7; D assignment may be TRBD1 or TRBD2 (5 bases each). With 0 bases removed from V and 4 bases from J, the gap between germline ends came to 13 bases. Looked up from germline, CDR1 is MNHNS and CDR2 is SASEGT. This CDR3 has 15 amino acids. CDR3 sequence: CASSEAYGDAYEQYF. CDR3 bases: TGTGCCAGCAGTGAAGCGTACGGGGACGCGTACGAGCAGTACTTC.

The chain employs TRBV7-2 and TRBJ2-7; D tentatively fits TRBD1 or TRBD2 (6 bases each). The CDR3 is 13 residues long. The V gene's germline CDR1 is SGHTA and CDR2 FQGNSA. Between the trimmed V and J ends, which lost 3 bases and 6 bases, there was a span of 12 bases. The CDR3 sequence: CASSFGGGREQYF. The CDR3 bases are TGTGCCAGCAGCTTTGGTGGGGGGCGCGAGCAGTACTTC.

The rearrangement uses TRBV7-2 and TRBJ2-3; D is uncertain. Between the trimmed V and J ends, which lost 3 bases and 6 bases, there was a span of 7 bases. The CDR3 sequence is 12 residues long. Germline V gene lookup returns CDR1 SGHTA and CDR2 FQGNSA. Here the CDR3 reads CASSLRRDTQYF. The DNA for the CDR3 is TGTGCCAGCAGCTTGCGGCGGGATACGCAGTATTTT.

This chain uses TRBV19 with TRBJ2-5, with TRBD1 as a possible D gene (5 bases). Germline assignment: CDR1 LNHDA and CDR2 SQIVND (reference sequence). V shed 4 bases and J shed 5 bases, with 5 bases lying between them. The CDR3 spans 11 residues. CDR3 amino acids: CASSKGETQYF. CDR3 sequence (DNA): TGTGCCAGTAGTAAGGGGGAGACCCAGTACTTC.

The V call is TRBV6-6, the J call TRBJ1-2; D is undetermined. V was shortened by 1 base and J by 2 bases, with 14 bases between the two germline ends. The CDR3 is made up of 16 amino acids. Per the germline V gene, CDR1 is MNHNY and CDR2 is SVGAGI (reference sequence). The CDR3 DNA reads as TGTGCCAGCAGTTACTATACCATCAGGCGGAACTATGGCTACACCTTC. This codes for CASSYYTIRRNYGYTF.

The chain carries TRBV7-2 and TRBJ1-3, with unresolved D. The CDR3 extends over 16 amino acids. Trimming cost V 0 bases and J 0 bases, with 9 bases left between them. Germline values: CDR1 SGHTA, CDR2 FQGNSA. CDR3 DNA sequence: TGTGCCAGCAGCTTAGCGTACAGCCTCTCTGGAAACACCATATATTTT. It specifies CASSLAYSLSGNTIYF.

The rearrangement uses TRBV16 and TRBJ1-4, with D unresolved. The CDR3 is 15 amino acids. Trimming left V 4 bases short and J 2 bases short, with 11 bases between. Germline V CDR1 and CDR2: KGHSY, FQNENV. CDR3 DNA: TGTGCCAGCAGCCCCCGTGGCGATACTAATGAAAAACTGTTTTTT. Translation gives CASSPRGDTNEKLFF.

The chain employs TRBV7-2 and TRBJ1-2; perhaps TRBD1 as D (6 bases). The CDR3 totals 15 residues. Trimming took 5 bases from V and 3 from J, leaving 16 bases between them. Per the germline V gene, CDR1 is SGHTA and CDR2 is FQGNSA. CDR3 region: CASSQRGGAYYGYTF. Here the CDR3 DNA reads TGTGCCAGCAGCCAACGAGGGGGAGCTTACTATGGCTACACCTTC.

The chain combines TRBV2 with TRBJ2-3; D is unresolved. Germline V CDR1 and CDR2: SNHLY, FYNNEI. V lost 6 bases to trimming and J lost 2 bases, with 9 bases between them. CDR3 length: 13 residues. The CDR3 sequence: CASSRRFTDTQYF. The DNA for the CDR3 is TGTGCCAGCAGCCGGAGATTCACAGATACGCAGTATTTT.

This chain links TRBV2 with TRBJ2-1; 10 bases align to TRBD2. The germline gives CDR1 SNHLY, CDR2 FYNNEI. Unmatched junction bases numbered 7, after V lost 1 base and J lost 7 bases. The CDR3 sequence is 16 residues long. The CDR3 spells CASSEGVSGRLNEQFF. The CDR3 DNA reads TGTGCCAGCAGTGAAGGTGTTAGCGGGAGGTTGAATGAGCAGTTCTTC.